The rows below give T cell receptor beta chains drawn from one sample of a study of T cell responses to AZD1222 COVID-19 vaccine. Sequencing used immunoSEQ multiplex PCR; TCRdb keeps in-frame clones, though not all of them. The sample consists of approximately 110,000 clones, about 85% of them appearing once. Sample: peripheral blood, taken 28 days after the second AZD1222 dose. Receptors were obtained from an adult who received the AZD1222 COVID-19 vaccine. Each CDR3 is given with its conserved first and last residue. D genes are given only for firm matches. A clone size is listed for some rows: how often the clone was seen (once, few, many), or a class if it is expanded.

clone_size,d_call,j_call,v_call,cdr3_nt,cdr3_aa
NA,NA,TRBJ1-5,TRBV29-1,TGCAGCGTTGGGGACATTAGCAATCAGCCCCAGCATTTT,CSVGDISNQPQHF
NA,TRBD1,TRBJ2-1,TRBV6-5,TGTGCCAGCAGCCGGGACAGGGTGAGGAATGAGCAGTTCTTC,CASSRDRVRNEQFF
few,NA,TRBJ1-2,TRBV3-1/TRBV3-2,TGTGCCAGCAGCCAAGGCTCCGGGGCGTCTAAAACCTTC,CASSQGSGASKTF
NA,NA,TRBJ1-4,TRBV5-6,TGTGCCAGCAGCCCTCGGCAGAAAGATGAAAAACTGTTTTTT,CASSPRQKDEKLFF
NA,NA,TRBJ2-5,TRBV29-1,TGCAGCGTTGAAGACCCGCTAGGACAGACCCCGGAGACCCAGTACTTC,CSVEDPLGQTPETQYF
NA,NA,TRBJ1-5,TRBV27,TGTGCCAGCAGTTTGTGGCGGAATCAGCCCCAGCATTTT,CASSLWRNQPQHF
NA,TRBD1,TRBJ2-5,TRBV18,TGTGCCAGCTCACCAACTATGGGACAGGGGGCTTCTGGGACCCAGTACTTC,CASSPTMGQGASGTQYF
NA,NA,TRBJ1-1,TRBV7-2,TGTGCCAGCAGAACCCCGAGGGGCTCGGCTGAAGCTTTCTTT,CASRTPRGSAEAFF
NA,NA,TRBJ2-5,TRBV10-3,TGTGCCATCAGTGAGTATGGAGCACAAGAGACCCAGTACTTC,CAISEYGAQETQYF
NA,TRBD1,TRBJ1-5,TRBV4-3,TGCGCCAGCAGCCCAGGGGGCGCGGGCAATCAGCCCCAGCATTTT,CASSPGGAGNQPQHF
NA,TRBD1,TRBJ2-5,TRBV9,TGTGCCAGCAGCGTAGACAGGGGGCTAAAGCAAGAGACCCAGTACTTC,CASSVDRGLKQETQYF
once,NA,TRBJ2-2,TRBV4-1,TGCGCCAGCAGCCAAGCTCGGGGGAACACCGGGGAGCTGTTTTTT,CASSQARGNTGELFF
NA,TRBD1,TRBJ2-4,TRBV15,TGTGCCACCACCGAGGGACGGGGACAGAGAGATTTATTGGGGAACATTCAGTACTTC,CATTEGRGQRDLLGNIQYF
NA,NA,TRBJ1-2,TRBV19,TGTGCCAGTAGTAGCGACGGACGAACACCTCCCTATGGCTACACCTTC,CASSSDGRTPPYGYTF
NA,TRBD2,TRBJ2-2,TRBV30,TGTGCCTGGAGTTTAGCGGGGGGGCGTTTGACCACCGGGGAGCTGTTTTTT,CAWSLAGGRLTTGELFF
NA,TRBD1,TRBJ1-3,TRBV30,TGTGCCTGGAGCCGAACAGGGGGCATGAACACCATATATTTT,CAWSRTGGMNTIYF
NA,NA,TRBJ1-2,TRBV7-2,TGTGCCAGCAGCTCAACAGCGTACTATGGCTACACCTTC,CASSSTAYYGYTF
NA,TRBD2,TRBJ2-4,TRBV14,TGTGCCAGTAAGACTAGCGGGGGGGACATTCAGTACTTC,CASKTSGGDIQYF
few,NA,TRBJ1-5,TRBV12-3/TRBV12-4,TGTGCCAGCAGTCTAATAAGTGATCAGCCCCAGCATTTT,CASSLISDQPQHF
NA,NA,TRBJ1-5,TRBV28,TGTGCCAGCAGTTCGCCGGGGACCCTTGGAAATCAGCCCCAGCATTTT,CASSSPGTLGNQPQHF
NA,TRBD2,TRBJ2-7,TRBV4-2,TGTGCCAGCAGCCAAGATTCTAGCGGGGAGTACGAGCAGTACTTC,CASSQDSSGEYEQYF
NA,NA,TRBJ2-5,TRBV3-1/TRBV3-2,TGTGCCAGCAGCCAAGATGGCGGCGGGACGGCCCAGTACTTC,CASSQDGGGTAQYF
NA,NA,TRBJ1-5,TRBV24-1,TGTGCCACCAGTGATTCCCCAGGGGTAAATCAGCCCCAGCATTTT,CATSDSPGVNQPQHF
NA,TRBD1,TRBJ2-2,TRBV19,TGTGCCAGTAGTATCCAGGGGGCGAGCACCGGGGAGCTGTTTTTT,CASSIQGASTGELFF
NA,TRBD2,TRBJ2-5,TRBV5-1,TGCGCCAGCAGCTTGGTACTAGCGGGGGGGCAGGAGACCCAGTACTTC,CASSLVLAGGQETQYF
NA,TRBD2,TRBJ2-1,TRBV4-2,TGTGCCAGCAGCCAAGGACTAGCGGCCTACAATGAGCAGTTCTTC,CASSQGLAAYNEQFF
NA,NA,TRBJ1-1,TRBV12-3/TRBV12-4,TGTGCCAGCAGTTTGACAGGGAACACTGAAGCTTTCTTT,CASSLTGNTEAFF
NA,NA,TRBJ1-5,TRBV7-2,TGTGCCAGCAGCCCAGGGGTTGATCAGCCCCAGCATTTT,CASSPGVDQPQHF
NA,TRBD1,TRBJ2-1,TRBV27,TGTGCCAGCAGTCTAGGGGACAGCCTCTACAATGAGCAGTTCTTC,CASSLGDSLYNEQFF
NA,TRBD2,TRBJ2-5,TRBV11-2,TGTGCCAGCAGCTCCAGGACTAGTCAAGAGACCCAGTACTTC,CASSSRTSQETQYF
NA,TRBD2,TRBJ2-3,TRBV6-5,TGTGCCAGCTGGCTAGCGGGGTCAGATACGCAGTATTTT,CASWLAGSDTQYF
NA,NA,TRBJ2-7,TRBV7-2,TGTGCCAGCAGCTTAGAGGGAAGGGCCTACGAGCAGTACTTC,CASSLEGRAYEQYF
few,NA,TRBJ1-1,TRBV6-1,TGTGCCAGCAGTGGTGACTTGGGGGGGTATGTACCTGAAGCTTTCTTT,CASSGDLGGYVPEAFF
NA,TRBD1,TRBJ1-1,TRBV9,TGTGCCAGCAGCGTAGAGGACAGGGCGTCTGAAGCTTTCTTT,CASSVEDRASEAFF
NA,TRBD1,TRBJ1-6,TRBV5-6,TGTGCCAGCAGCCCACGGACAGGGGTTAACTCACCCCTCCACTTT,CASSPRTGVNSPLHF
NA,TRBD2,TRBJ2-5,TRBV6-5,TGTGCCGGAACTTCGGTCGGGGGGGGGTCGGAGACCCAGTACTTC,CAGTSVGGGSETQYF
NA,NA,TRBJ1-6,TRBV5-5,TGTGCCAGCAGCTTGGATCGGGTGTCACCCCTCCACTTT,CASSLDRVSPLHF
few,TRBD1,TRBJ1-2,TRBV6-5,TGTGCCAGCAGACAGACCGGGACAGGGGATGGCTACACCTTC,CASRQTGTGDGYTF
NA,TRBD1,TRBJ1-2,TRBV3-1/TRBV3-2,TGTGCCAGCAGCCCGAGACAGGGGATAGTCTATGGCTACACCTTC,CASSPRQGIVYGYTF
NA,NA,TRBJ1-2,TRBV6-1,TGTGCCAGCAGTTGGGCAGGGGAGGGGTATGGCTACACCTTC,CASSWAGEGYGYTF
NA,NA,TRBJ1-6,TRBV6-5,TGTGCCAGCATTGGGGGGTATAATTCACCCCTCCACTTT,CASIGGYNSPLHF
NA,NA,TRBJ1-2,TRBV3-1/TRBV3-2,TGTGCCAGCAGCCAAGCTTCAGGGGATGGCTACACCTTC,CASSQASGDGYTF
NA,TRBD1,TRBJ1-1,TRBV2,TGTGCCAGCAGTGAAGCGGGACAGTATTTTAACACTGAAGCTTTCTTT,CASSEAGQYFNTEAFF
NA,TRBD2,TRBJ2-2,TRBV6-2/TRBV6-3,TGTGCCAGCAGTCGGAGCGGGGACACCGGGGAGCTGTTTTTT,CASSRSGDTGELFF
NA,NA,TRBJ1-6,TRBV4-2,TGTGCCAGCAGCCAAGATCTAACAGGATCGGAGGGCTCACCCCTCCACTTT,CASSQDLTGSEGSPLHF
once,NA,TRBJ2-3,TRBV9,TGTGCCAGCAGCCCCCTTCAGGCCGGCACAGATACGCAGTATTTT,CASSPLQAGTDTQYF
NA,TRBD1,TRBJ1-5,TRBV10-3,TGTGCCAGCTGGACAGGCGACCGCAGTGGCAATCAGCCCCAGCATTTT,CASWTGDRSGNQPQHF
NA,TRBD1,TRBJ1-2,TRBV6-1,TGTGCCAGCAGTGATGATGGGACAGGGGTGAAGGGCTACACCTTC,CASSDDGTGVKGYTF
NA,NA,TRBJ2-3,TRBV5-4,TGTGCCAGCAGCTTGGTCTTAGATACGCAGTATTTT,CASSLVLDTQYF
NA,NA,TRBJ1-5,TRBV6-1,TGTGCCAGCAGTGAACTCGGTAGCAATCAGCCCCAGCATTTT,CASSELGSNQPQHF
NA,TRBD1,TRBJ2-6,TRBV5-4,TGTGCCAGCAGTCCCAGGGGGCTGCTCCCTGGGGCCAACGTCCTGACTTTC,CASSPRGLLPGANVLTF
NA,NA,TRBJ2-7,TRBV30,TGTGCCTACCTTACAGGGAAAGGGAACTACGAGCAGTACTTC,CAYLTGKGNYEQYF
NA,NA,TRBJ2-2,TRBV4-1,TGCGCCAGCAGCCGGACAGTCGGCGGGGAGCTGTTTTTT,CASSRTVGGELFF